A selection of T cell receptor beta chains follows, all from one sample in a study of T cells after yellow fever vaccination. In TCRdb, the 5' RACE reads were re-called with MiXCR into one record per CDR3 protein. The table lists about 200,000 distinct CDR3 sequences, approximately 3.3% of them singletons. The sequenced sample was CD4+ T cells sorted from PBMCs, obtained 10 days after the yellow fever booster vaccination. The origin of the receptors is a young man who received the YFV17D yellow fever vaccine. Each CDR3 is given with its conserved first and last residue. Where a row states a size, it is once, few, many or the class of an expanded clone; other rows omit it.

many,TRBV20-1,TRBJ2-1,CSARDVQGGDEQFF
many,TRBV7-9,TRBJ2-5,CASSITGGRETQYF
.,TRBV5-1,TRBJ1-1,CASSWGQPNTEAFF
.,TRBV25-1,TRBJ1-2,CASSYSGTTRVVAF
few,TRBV28,TRBJ2-4,CASSHRGNIQYF
.,TRBV15,TRBJ2-1,CATSRAAGWNEQFF
many,TRBV10-3,TRBJ2-5,CATTAAGGPQETQYF
many,TRBV12-3/TRBV12-4,TRBJ2-7,CASSLRRDEQYF
few,TRBV6-2/TRBV6-3,TRBJ2-2,CASSYFKRLAGVNGELFF
many,TRBV30,TRBJ1-4,CAWSGTGGREKLFF
many,TRBV12-3/TRBV12-4,TRBJ1-2,CASSFSRFYGYTF
few,TRBV4-2,TRBJ1-2,CASSQDRADGGYTF
few,TRBV5-1,TRBJ1-5,CASSLSGEGQPQHF
many,TRBV12-3/TRBV12-4,TRBJ1-1,CASSRKDGDNEAFF
.,TRBV28,TRBJ2-4,CASIDLAKNIQYF
.,TRBV6-5,TRBJ1-1,CASSYSGGAAEAFF
few,TRBV6-6,TRBJ1-3,CASSPGLRSGNTIYF
.,TRBV4-1,TRBJ1-4,CASSQDWGEKLFF
.,TRBV5-4,TRBJ1-3,CASSSGARGNTIYF
many,TRBV6-2/TRBV6-3,TRBJ2-1,CASSGLAGGLEQFF
many,TRBV5-1,TRBJ1-2,CASSLGQYYGYTF
many,TRBV5-1,TRBJ2-3,CASSLSLAGGSTDTQYF
.,TRBV6-5,TRBJ1-2,CASSPIEGGYTF
many,TRBV7-9,TRBJ2-5,CASSLGGEEWGFLETQYF
many,TRBV4-1,TRBJ1-2,CASTRTANSRGYTF
.,TRBV28,TRBJ2-2,CASSDLGRGALNTGELFF
few,TRBV7-3,TRBJ2-1,CASSLNIGLQGNEQFF
many,TRBV20-1,TRBJ1-2,CSASEPVDRGSYGYTF
.,TRBV5-1,TRBJ1-2,CASSGTGGGGYTF
many,TRBV7-2,TRBJ1-1,CASSLGRNRGTEAFF
many,TRBV7-2,TRBJ1-2,CASSFNRDRGYSYTF
many,TRBV20-1,TRBJ1-5,CSATISRTAHQPQHF
few,TRBV11-2,TRBJ2-2,CASSFFSLAGGPGELFF
.,TRBV2,TRBJ1-4,CASRSVGEKLFF
many,TRBV20-1,TRBJ2-1,CSARLGGDEQFF
few,TRBV25-1,TRBJ1-2,CASRMDREGGGYTF
many,TRBV7-2,TRBJ2-7,CASSLAPYPYEQYF
many,TRBV19,TRBJ2-1,CASSIRAWGSSYNEQFF